These T cell receptor beta chains were read from a single sample in a study of cytomegalovirus exposure and HLA in healthy donors. Profiling relied on immunoSEQ multiplex PCR, and the TCRdb table lists in-frame clones only, not all of them. This sample has approximately 50,000 clones; 60% to 85% occur once, and the top ten carry more than 6.5%. The sequenced material came from PBMCs. These receptors originate from a man aged 30 to 39 in good health and CMV-seropositive. Both conserved end residues are part of each CDR3. The order of the fields is J gene, clone size, D gene, V gene, CDR3 protein, CDR3 DNA. A D gene is named only where the DNA matches it firmly. Size tells how often a clone was seen (once, few, many) or the class of an expanded clone, and some rows leave it out.

j_gene: TRBJ1-1
abundance: .
d_gene: .
v_gene: TRBV5-4
CDR3aa: CASSLAGGGYTEAFF
CDR3nt: TGTGCCAGCAGCTTGGCCGGGGGAGGATACACTGAAGCTTTCTTT

j_gene: TRBJ2-5
abundance: .
d_gene: TRBD1
v_gene: TRBV7-9
CDR3aa: CASSSYGPRDRYQETQYF
CDR3nt: TGTGCCAGCAGCTCCTACGGACCCCGGGACAGGTACCAAGAGACCCAGTACTTC

j_gene: TRBJ1-5
abundance: .
d_gene: .
v_gene: TRBV28
CDR3aa: CASSPSPDTLYQPQHF
CDR3nt: TGTGCCAGCAGTCCCTCCCCGGACACCCTTTATCAGCCCCAGCATTTT

j_gene: TRBJ1-2
abundance: .
d_gene: TRBD1
v_gene: TRBV6-4
CDR3aa: CASSAGTGGYGYTF
CDR3nt: TGTGCCAGCAGTGCCGGGACAGGGGGCTATGGCTACACCTTC

j_gene: TRBJ1-4
abundance: .
d_gene: .
v_gene: TRBV27
CDR3aa: CASSLVFGASNEKLFF
CDR3nt: TGTGCCAGCAGTTTGGTTTTTGGGGCTTCTAATGAAAAACTGTTTTTT

j_gene: TRBJ1-1
abundance: once
d_gene: .
v_gene: TRBV5-1
CDR3aa: CASSFRGGNTEAFF
CDR3nt: TGCGCCAGCAGCTTTAGGGGCGGGAACACTGAAGCTTTCTTT

j_gene: TRBJ1-4
abundance: few
d_gene: TRBD1
v_gene: TRBV5-1
CDR3aa: CASSPTGENEKLFF
CDR3nt: TGCGCCAGCAGCCCGACAGGGGAAAATGAAAAACTGTTTTTT

j_gene: TRBJ2-3
abundance: .
d_gene: .
v_gene: TRBV14
CDR3aa: CASSPIRDTQYF
CDR3nt: TGTGCCAGCAGCCCCATCCGGGATACGCAGTATTTT

j_gene: TRBJ2-7
abundance: .
d_gene: TRBD1
v_gene: TRBV4-1
CDR3aa: CANSQEGPTGTGWTYEQYF
CDR3nt: TGCGCCAACAGCCAAGAAGGGCCAACCGGGACAGGGTGGACCTACGAGCAGTACTTC

j_gene: TRBJ2-7
abundance: .
d_gene: TRBD1
v_gene: TRBV7-2
CDR3aa: CASSLVTGGFYEQYF
CDR3nt: TGTGCCAGCAGCTTAGTAACAGGGGGTTTCTACGAGCAGTACTTC

j_gene: TRBJ1-6
abundance: .
d_gene: .
v_gene: TRBV7-2
CDR3aa: CASSSQGASSYNSPLHF
CDR3nt: TGTGCCAGCAGCTCACAGGGAGCAAGCTCCTATAATTCACCCCTCCACTTT

j_gene: TRBJ1-6
abundance: .
d_gene: TRBD1
v_gene: TRBV9
CDR3aa: CASSASTGVSYNSPLHF
CDR3nt: TGTGCCAGCAGCGCTAGTACAGGGGTTTCCTATAATTCACCCCTCCACTTT

j_gene: TRBJ1-5
abundance: .
d_gene: .
v_gene: TRBV25-1
CDR3aa: CASSGGESRPQHF
CDR3nt: TGTGCCAGCAGTGGGGGAGAGTCCCGGCCCCAGCATTTT

j_gene: TRBJ2-1
abundance: .
d_gene: .
v_gene: TRBV5-4
CDR3aa: CASSTREGWGEQFF
CDR3nt: TGTGCCAGCAGCACCCGAGAGGGCTGGGGTGAGCAGTTCTTC

j_gene: TRBJ1-1
abundance: few
d_gene: TRBD1
v_gene: TRBV6-1
CDR3aa: CASSDPFTGTGVDTEAFF
CDR3nt: TGTGCCAGCAGTGACCCATTTACCGGGACAGGGGTCGACACTGAAGCTTTCTTT

j_gene: TRBJ1-1
abundance: .
d_gene: TRBD1
v_gene: TRBV5-1
CDR3aa: CASSLAGDRVRNTEAFF
CDR3nt: TGCGCCAGCAGCTTGGCCGGGGACAGGGTAAGGAACACTGAAGCTTTCTTT

j_gene: TRBJ1-5
abundance: .
d_gene: TRBD1
v_gene: TRBV11-2
CDR3aa: CASSLDRGQPQHF
CDR3nt: TGTGCCAGCAGCTTAGACAGGGGGCAGCCCCAGCATTTT

j_gene: TRBJ1-6
abundance: .
d_gene: .
v_gene: TRBV19
CDR3aa: CASNIGGSYNSPLHF
CDR3nt: TGTGCCAGTAATATCGGAGGCTCCTATAATTCACCCCTCCACTTT

j_gene: TRBJ1-1
abundance: few
d_gene: .
v_gene: TRBV7-3
CDR3aa: CASSESMNTEAFF
CDR3nt: TGTGCCAGCAGCGAGAGTATGAACACTGAAGCTTTCTTT

j_gene: TRBJ2-2
abundance: .
d_gene: .
v_gene: TRBV7-3
CDR3aa: CASSFNGAGELFF
CDR3nt: TGTGCCAGCAGCTTCAACGGGGCCGGGGAGCTGTTTTTT

j_gene: TRBJ2-3
abundance: .
d_gene: TRBD2
v_gene: TRBV7-8
CDR3aa: CASSLTLAAVPDTQYF
CDR3nt: TGTGCCAGCAGCTTAACGCTAGCGGCCGTTCCAGATACGCAGTATTTT

j_gene: TRBJ2-7
abundance: .
d_gene: TRBD2
v_gene: TRBV5-1
CDR3aa: CASSFGSGGDYEQYF
CDR3nt: TGCGCCAGCAGCTTCGGCAGCGGGGGCGACTACGAGCAGTACTTC

j_gene: TRBJ1-3
abundance: .
d_gene: .
v_gene: TRBV5-1
CDR3aa: CASSVTGDYRNTIYF
CDR3nt: TGCGCCAGCAGCGTAACGGGAGATTACCGAAACACCATATATTTT

j_gene: TRBJ2-2
abundance: .
d_gene: .
v_gene: TRBV27
CDR3aa: CASSFQANTGELFF
CDR3nt: TGTGCCAGCAGTTTCCAGGCGAACACCGGGGAGCTGTTTTTT

j_gene: TRBJ2-2
abundance: few
d_gene: TRBD2
v_gene: TRBV27
CDR3aa: CASSSMAGGTNTGELFF
CDR3nt: TGTGCCAGCAGTTCAATGGCGGGGGGGACGAACACCGGGGAGCTGTTTTTT

j_gene: TRBJ1-4
abundance: few
d_gene: TRBD1
v_gene: TRBV7-9
CDR3aa: CASSWTGRDEKLFF
CDR3nt: TGTGCCAGCAGCTGGACAGGACGGGATGAAAAACTGTTTTTT

j_gene: TRBJ2-1
abundance: .
d_gene: .
v_gene: TRBV6-4
CDR3aa: CASSDSLTGEQFF
CDR3nt: TGTGCCAGCAGCGACTCCCTCACGGGTGAGCAGTTCTTC

j_gene: TRBJ1-1
abundance: .
d_gene: .
v_gene: TRBV5-1
CDR3aa: CASSAGRNTEAFF
CDR3nt: TGCGCCAGCAGCGCGGGTCGGAACACTGAAGCTTTCTTT

j_gene: TRBJ1-5
abundance: .
d_gene: .
v_gene: TRBV18
CDR3aa: CASSLVGGNNQPQHF
CDR3nt: TGTGCCAGCTCACTCGTCGGAGGGAACAATCAGCCCCAGCATTTT